This TCR beta chain emerged from a study of OX40 agonist ivuxolimab in advanced cancers. TCRdb keeps only in-frame clones here, not all; method: immunoSEQ multiplex PCR. The table has roughly 14,000 clones, about 81% seen once. V was pared by 3 bases and J by 12 bases, with 21 bases between. The germline V gene encodes CDR1 SGHTA and CDR2 FQGTGA. The CDR3 sequence is 15 residues long. The receptor comes from an adult with an advanced solid tumor such as melanoma, head and neck, liver or kidney cancer. The specimen comprised CD4+ or CD8+ T cells sorted from blood, sampled in a trial of the OX40 agonist ivuxolimab. The V gene is TRBV7-3, the J gene TRBJ2-1; no firm D call. CDR3 protein: CASSFSGRKDVGQFF. CDR3 nucleotide sequence: TGTGCCAGCAGCTTCTCGGGCAGGAAGGATGTCGGGCAGTTCTTC.